This entry describes one T cell receptor (beta chain). Its cognate antigen has yet to be identified. No base qualities exist here, and no much larger clone lies one base off it. The data are from a study of tumor and adjacent non-tumor tissue in lung cancer (dated by TCRdb to the late 2010s). Some background on the complete study: By cancer type, the cohort comprised 11 to 12 adenocarcinoma patients, 2 squamous cell carcinoma patients and 1 small cell lung cancer patient. The approximately 15 enrolled patients, of whom 10 were men and 5 were women, were aged roughly 31 to 85 years and were diagnosed with TNM stage I to III disease. In total, sequencing yielded 125,075,908 productive TCRbeta reads, which works out to an average of around 4.2 million reads per sample. Bulk TCRbeta repertoires were compared between lung tumor tissue and matched distant non-tumor lung tissue obtained from roughly 16 lung cancer patients. TCRbeta CDR3 sequencing was performed on about 29 paired specimens, with one tumor sample and one normal lung sample collected per patient. What the study reported, not specific to this receptor: Younger patients had significantly higher TCR diversity, and higher tumor TCR diversity was associated with shorter overall and disease-free survival. Because peripheral blood was not sequenced, blood TCRbeta repertoires in the lung cancer patients of the study were not examined. Neither the sequencing platform nor unique molecular identifiers are mentioned in the methods. The cohort had only about 16 patients, and the authors noted that larger samples and more detailed clinical data are needed. Tumor tissue showed significantly higher TCR diversity (inverse Simpson) than normal lung tissue, at around 460 vs 160 (P = 0.0075, Mann-Whitney U test). The top 100 clones made up a significantly larger cumulative share of the repertoire in normal lung than in tumor tissue.

V is cut by 11 bases and J by 5 bases, and the space between the germline ends is 18 bases. CDR1 and CDR2 (WNHNN, SYGVQD) derive from the germline V gene (reference sequence). The CDR3 numbers 13 residues from cysteine through phenylalanine. Left in the record is the CDR3 DNA by itself, 39 bases read in frame from the first base. The library was prepared using multiplex PCR. TCRdb shows the sequencer as Illumina HiSeq 2500. TCRbeta libraries were built by three rounds of nested PCR using primers (Table S4), following protocols modified from ARM-PCR. Before sequencing, PCR products of 200-500 bp were cut from the gel and purified using the QIAquick gel extraction kit. For the original study's pipeline: Reads were cleaned using Trimmomatic, were merged into complete CDR3 sequences using FLASH, and were assigned to V(D)J germline segments using MiTCR. Clonal diversity was computed as the inverse Simpson's index with VDJtools. A read counted as productive if the sequence was in-frame and lacked a premature stop codon. In-frame beta chains were kept once TCRdb had trimmed the public reads at Q25 with fastp and called clones with MiXCR. Rows matching on CDR3 protein sequence are summarized as one entry with the most common DNA and genes. The V and J calls reflect TCRdb's pipeline rather than the authors' work. This sample lists around 76,000 distinct CDR3 sequences; 76% were detected once. The ten most abundant clones make up 30% to 50% of the sample.

RNA was isolated from bulk, unsorted tissue, and RNA quality was assessed with a NanoDrop ND-1000 and an Agilent 2100. The normal lung samples consisted of distant non-tumor tissue collected more than 3 cm from the tumor edge. The donors were newly diagnosed lung cancer patients admitted for thoracic surgery in China from August to November 2014 who had not received prior chemotherapy. Patients with previous radiotherapy or chemotherapy, or with another concurrent cancer, were excluded from the study. Pieces of surgical tissue measuring roughly 1-2.1 cm3 were kept in RNAlater solution and held at -80 degrees C until needed.

The TCR comes from a man aged 70 or older with non-small cell lung cancer. The rearrangement combines TRBV10-1 with TRBJ2-5; the D call is tentative, TRBD1 or TRBD2, as each matches 7 bases. The sample comprised distant non-tumor lung tissue. Here the CDR3 is given as CADSGTAGETQYF. The nucleotide sequence reads TGCGCCGACAGTGGGACAGCGGGGGAGACCCAGTACTTC.